Presented here are 20 T cell receptor beta chains from one specimen sequenced in a study of blood T cell repertoires in COVID-19 (dated by TCRdb to between 2020 and 2021). The method was the immunoSEQ multiplex PCR assay. TCRdb re-hosts the immuneACCESS table, in-frame sequences only. Its copies lack some clones; in the studies checked, an unresolved V gene accounts for under half of them, and the cause for the rest is not known. This sample holds fewer than 90,000 clones; more than 80% were observed only once. The biggest ten clones account for roughly 21% of the sample. Sequences were obtained from peripheral blood. These receptor sequences come from a woman at least 80 years old with acute or convalescent COVID-19.

V gene TRBV6-5 combines with J gene TRBJ1-1; D ambiguous. In germline, CDR1 is MNHEY, CDR2 SVGAGI. V lost 4 bases, J lost 0 bases, and 6 bases lay in between. The CDR3 spans 13 residues. CDR3 DNA sequence: TGTGCCAGCAGTTTGCAGATGAACACTGAAGCTTTCTTT. It codes for CASSLQMNTEAFF.

The V and J genes are TRBV4-2 and TRBJ1-5, with TRBD1 as a possible D gene (5 bases). CDR1 LGHNA and CDR2 YNFKEQ come from the germline V gene. The CDR3 is 14 residues long. V lost 1 base and J 1 base, leaving 5 bases between the germline ends. Written as DNA, the CDR3 is TGTGCCAGCAGCCAAGGGGGCAGCAATCAGCCCCAGCATTTT. It is translated as CASSQGGSNQPQHF.

This rearrangement joins TRBV5-1 to TRBJ2-7; 11 nucleotides line up with TRBD2. From germline, CDR1 is SGHRS and CDR2 YFSETQ. Trimming took 2 bases from V and 0 from J; bases not matched to a gene: 13. CDR3 length: 19 amino acids. CDR3 amino acids: CASSLTGTSGVWSSYEQYF. The CDR3 DNA reads as TGCGCCAGCAGCTTAACCGGGACTAGCGGAGTCTGGAGCTCCTACGAGCAGTACTTC.

This chain links TRBV10-1 with TRBJ2-1; no definite D call. CDR1 WNHNN and CDR2 SYGVQD come from the germline V gene (reference sequence). The CDR3 runs 15 residues. V dropped 2 bases and J dropped 2 bases, with 10 bases sitting between them. The CDR3 loop reads CASSENPVAYNEQFF. The CDR3 nucleotides are TGCGCCAGCAGTGAGAACCCGGTCGCCTACAATGAGCAGTTCTTC.

The chain uses TRBV19 and TRBJ1-3; D unresolved. The CDR3 consists of 14 residues. Between the trimmed V and J ends, which lost 5 bases and 0 bases, there was a span of 8 bases. Germline V CDR1 and CDR2: LNHDA, SQIVND (reference sequence). The CDR3 sequence: CASSPQTSGNTIYF. The DNA for the CDR3 is TGTGCCAGTAGTCCACAGACCTCTGGAAACACCATATATTTT.

The V call is TRBV3-1 (or the pseudogene TRBV3-2), the J call TRBJ1-2, with D possibly matching TRBD1 (6 bases). Trimming stripped 0 bases from V and 6 bases from J, with 17 bases between. The CDR3 totals 16 residues. Germline V lookup: CDR1 LGHDT, CDR2 YNNKEL (reference sequence). The chain's CDR3 is CASSQEGVTGKDGYTF. The CDR3, as DNA: TGTGCCAGCAGCCAAGAAGGTGTTACAGGGAAGGATGGCTACACCTTC.

V is TRBV3-1 (or the pseudogene TRBV3-2) and J is TRBJ2-1, with 11 bases that match TRBD2. CDR3 size: 15 residues. V shed 4 bases, J shed 5 bases, and the junction held 4 bases outside the gene matches. CDR1 and CDR2 from the germline V gene are LGHDT and YNNKEL (reference sequence). This CDR3 reads CASSPTSGRNNEQFF. The CDR3 region has the DNA TGTGCCAGCAGCCCTACTAGCGGGAGAAACAATGAGCAGTTCTTC.

J is TRBJ2-7 and V is TRBV5-1; D remains unclear. V lost 3 bases, J lost 0 bases, and 13 bases lay in between. CDR3 length: 15 amino acids. Germline CDR1 and CDR2: SGHRS and YFSETQ. The DNA of the CDR3 is TGCGCCAGCAGCTCTGTTCCCCTCAGCTCCTACGAGCAGTACTTC. Its translation is CASSSVPLSSYEQYF.

The V gene is TRBV7-5, the J gene TRBJ2-3; TRBD2 is the table's D call and was not checked against the DNA. TRBV7-5 is listed as a pseudogene. CDR3 length: 15 residues. CDR3: CARSPKGGSTDTQYF. The CDR3 DNA is TGTGCCAGAAGCCCAAAGGGGGGGAGCACAGATACGCAGTATTTT.

The rearrangement uses TRBV2 and TRBJ1-4, with D possibly matching TRBD1 (5 bases). CDR1 SNHLY and CDR2 FYNNEI come from the germline V gene. Trimming stripped 7 bases from V and 7 bases from J, with 13 bases between. The CDR3 runs 13 residues. CDR3: CASKGSVGEKLFF. CDR3 coding DNA: TGTGCCAGCAAGGGGTCGGTGGGTGAAAAACTGTTTTTT.

V gene TRBV6-6 combines with J gene TRBJ2-2, with 9 bases aligning to TRBD1. CDR3 size: 15 residues. V was pared by 6 bases and J by 6 bases, with 8 bases of the junction left unmatched. Germline V lookup: CDR1 MNHNY, CDR2 SVGAGI (reference sequence). CDR3 in amino acids: CASSPGQGWSGELFF. The CDR3 DNA reads as TGTGCCAGCAGCCCGGGACAGGGATGGTCCGGGGAGCTGTTTTTT.

This clone was picked up a small number of times. The DNA of the CDR3 is TGTGCCAGTAGTGCCCCGACAATGAACACTGAAGCTTTCTTT. Its protein product is CASSAPTMNTEAFF. The V and J genes are TRBV19 and TRBJ1-1; D not resolved. There are 14 residues in the CDR3. The ends were cut back, 5 bases at V and 0 bases at J, with 10 bases in the middle. The germline CDR1 and CDR2 sequences are LNHDA and SQIVND (reference sequence).

The chain has TRBV9 and TRBJ2-5, with a possible D match to TRBD1 (6 bases). Looked up from germline, CDR1 is SGDLS and CDR2 is YYNGEE. The V end was cut by 2 bases, the J end by 3 bases, with 14 bases between. The CDR3 contains 15 residues. In nucleotides, the CDR3 is TGTGCCAGCAGCGTGCAAGGGGGTACCGAAGAGACCCAGTACTTC. Translation gives CASSVQGGTEETQYF.

The chain couples TRBV9 to TRBJ1-2, with D possibly matching TRBD1 (5 bases). V was pared by 4 bases and J by 4 bases, with 14 bases between. The CDR3 sequence is 14 residues long. Germline values: CDR1 SGDLS, CDR2 YYNGEE. The CDR3 DNA reads as TGTGCCAGCAGCTCAGACCGGACATTCTATGGCTACACCTTC. This translates into CASSSDRTFYGYTF.

The genes are TRBV5-1 and TRBJ2-3; 7 nucleotides match TRBD1. Germline assignment: CDR1 SGHRS and CDR2 YFSETQ. This CDR3 spans 14 amino acids. With V trimmed by 4 bases and J by 6 bases, 8 bases remained unmatched. CDR3 DNA: TGCGCCAGCAGCAGCGGACAGGCTCTGGATACGCAGTATTTT. It codes for CASSSGQALDTQYF.

CDR3 in DNA: TGTGCCAGCAGATTGATAGCGGGTATTTACAATGAGCAGTTCTTC. This encodes CASRLIAGIYNEQFF. This chain joins TRBV5-8 and TRBJ2-1; TRBD2 aligns across 7 bases. The CDR3 sequence is 15 residues long. V lost 5 bases and J lost 4; bases outside the gene matches: 9. Germline V lookup: CDR1 SGHTS, CDR2 YDEGEE.

The V call is TRBV7-8, the J call TRBJ1-4; D gene uncertain. V was clipped by 5 bases and J by 0 bases, with 10 bases between them. CDR1 is SGHVS, CDR2 FQNEAQ, per germline. The CDR3 covers 15 residues. The CDR3 reads CASSPGKSTNEKLFF. CDR3 nucleotide sequence: TGTGCCAGCAGCCCAGGAAAATCAACTAATGAAAAACTGTTTTTT.

This rearrangement joins TRBV2 to TRBJ2-7, with a weak D call TRBD1 (6 bases). The CDR3 is 14 amino acids. The germline V gene has CDR1 SNHLY and CDR2 FYNNEI. V lost 3 bases and J 3 bases, leaving 12 bases between the germline ends. CDR3 region: CASSDQGNFYEQYF. CDR3 DNA sequence: TGTGCCAGCAGTGATCAGGGGAACTTCTACGAGCAGTACTTC.

In nucleotides, the CDR3 is TGTGCCAGTAGTATTAGTGAGGGGAGGCCCTACAATGAGCAGTTCTTC. Its protein product is CASSISEGRPYNEQFF. The chain links TRBV19 to TRBJ2-1; D may be TRBD2 (6 bases). The CDR3 is 16 residues long. Between the trimmed V and J ends, which lost 3 bases and 2 bases, there was a span of 14 bases. The germline CDR1 and CDR2 sequences are LNHDA and SQIVND (reference sequence).

The chain has TRBV27 and TRBJ1-5; the match to TRBD1 covers 7 bases. V gave up 6 bases and J gave up 7 bases; unmatched junction bases: 12. CDR3 size: 15 residues. Germline CDR1 and CDR2: MNHEY and SMNVEV (reference sequence). The DNA of the CDR3 is TGTGCCAGCAGGCCAGGGGGGACTAGCGGGCAGCCCCAGCATTTT. Its translation: CASRPGGTSGQPQHF.